This paragraph reports one TCR beta chain. Its specificity is not known. The data were taken from a study of T-cell reconstitution after alpha-beta-depleted transplantation in children. General observations from the study: Counts and diversity of T cells one year after transplant came mostly from newly produced T cells. Surviving recipient T cells and thymic progenitors produced the high day-60 TCRbeta diversity seen in some patients. Where alpha-beta T cells came from about two months after transplant was reportedly several hundred expanded graft clones.

The CDR3 is made up of 13 amino acids. Germline CDR1 reads MNHNS; CDR2 reads SASEGT. Trimming stripped 6 bases from V and 6 bases from J, with 15 bases between. The library targeted TCRbeta and was prepared with unique molecular identifiers. Each CDR3 protein gets one entry after TCRdb re-called the PCR reads with MiXCR. The sample shows about 20,000 distinct CDR3 sequences, 10% to 15% of them seen only once. Source: PBMCs, mostly from graft donor cells, taken 60 days after TCRalphabeta/CD19-depleted stem cell transplant. This chain joins TRBV6-1 and TRBJ2-7, with D maybe TRBD1 (6 bases). The sequence came from a female patient aged 2-9 years who had a stem cell transplant for congenital amegakaryocytic thrombocytopenia, so the T cells may come from the graft donor. CDR3 sequence reads: CASSFFRGSEQYF. The DNA of the CDR3 is TGTGCCAGCAGCTTCTTCAGGGGAAGCGAGCAGTACTTC.